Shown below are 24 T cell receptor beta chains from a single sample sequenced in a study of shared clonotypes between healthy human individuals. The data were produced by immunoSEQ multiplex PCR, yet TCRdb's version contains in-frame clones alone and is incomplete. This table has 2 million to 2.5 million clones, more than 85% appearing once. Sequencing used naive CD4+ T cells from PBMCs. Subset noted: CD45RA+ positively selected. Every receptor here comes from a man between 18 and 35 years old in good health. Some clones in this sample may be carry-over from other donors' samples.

The CDR3 DNA sequence: TGTGCCAGCAGTGCCGACAGGGCCCAGCCCCAGCATTTT. Its translation is CASSADRAQPQHF. This chain links TRBV27 with TRBJ1-5; 7 bases fit TRBD1. CDR1 is MNHEY and CDR2 is SMNVEV in the germline V gene (reference sequence). This CDR3 contains 13 residues. J was trimmed by 7 bases and V by 5 bases; bases with no gene match: 5.

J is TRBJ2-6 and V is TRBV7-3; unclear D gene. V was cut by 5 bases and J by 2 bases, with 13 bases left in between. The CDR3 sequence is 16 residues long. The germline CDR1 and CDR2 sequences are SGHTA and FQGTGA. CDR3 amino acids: CASSLSGQPGANVLTF. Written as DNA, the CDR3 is TGTGCCAGCAGCCTAAGTGGGCAGCCTGGGGCCAACGTCCTGACTTTC.

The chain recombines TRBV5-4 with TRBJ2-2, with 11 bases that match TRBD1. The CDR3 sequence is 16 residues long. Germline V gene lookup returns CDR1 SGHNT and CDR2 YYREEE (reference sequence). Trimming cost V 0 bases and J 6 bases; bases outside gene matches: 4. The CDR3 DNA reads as TGTGCCAGCAGCTTGGGTGGGACAGGGGGTCCCGGGGAGCTGTTTTTT. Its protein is CASSLGGTGGPGELFF.

The CDR3 here is CASSVRLAGGPGTDTQYF. CDR3 in DNA: TGTGCCAGCAGTGTCAGACTAGCGGGAGGGCCTGGCACAGATACGCAGTATTTT. This sequence joins TRBV2 and TRBJ2-3; 14 bases are a match to TRBD2. The CDR3 has 18 residues. Germline CDR1 and CDR2: SNHLY and FYNNEI. The J segment lost 1 base and the V segment lost 4 bases, leaving 7 bases of the junction unmatched.

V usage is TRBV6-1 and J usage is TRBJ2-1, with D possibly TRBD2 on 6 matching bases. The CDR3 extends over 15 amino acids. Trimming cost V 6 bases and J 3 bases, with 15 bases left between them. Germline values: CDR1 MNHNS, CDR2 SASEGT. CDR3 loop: CASRLGLPHYNEQFF. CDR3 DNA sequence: TGTGCCAGCAGACTGGGACTCCCCCACTACAATGAGCAGTTCTTC.

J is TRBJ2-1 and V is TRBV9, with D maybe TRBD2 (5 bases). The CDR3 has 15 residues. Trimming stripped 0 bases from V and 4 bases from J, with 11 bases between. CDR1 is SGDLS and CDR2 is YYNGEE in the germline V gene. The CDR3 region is CASSVAGISYNEQFF. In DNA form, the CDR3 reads TGTGCCAGCAGCGTAGCCGGGATATCGTACAATGAGCAGTTCTTC.

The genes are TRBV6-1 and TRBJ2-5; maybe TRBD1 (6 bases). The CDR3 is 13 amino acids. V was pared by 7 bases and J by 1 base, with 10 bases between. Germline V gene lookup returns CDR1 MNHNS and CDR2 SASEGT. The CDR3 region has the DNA TGTGCCAGCAAGAGAGGGGGCCAAGAGACCCAGTACTTC. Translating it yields CASKRGGQETQYF.

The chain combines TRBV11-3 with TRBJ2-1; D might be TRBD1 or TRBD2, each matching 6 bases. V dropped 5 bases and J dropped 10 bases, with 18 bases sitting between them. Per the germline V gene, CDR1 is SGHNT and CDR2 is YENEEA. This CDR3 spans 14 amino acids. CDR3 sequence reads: CASSQNRGLGEQFF. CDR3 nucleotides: TGTGCCAGCAGCCAAAACCGGGGGCTAGGGGAGCAGTTCTTC.

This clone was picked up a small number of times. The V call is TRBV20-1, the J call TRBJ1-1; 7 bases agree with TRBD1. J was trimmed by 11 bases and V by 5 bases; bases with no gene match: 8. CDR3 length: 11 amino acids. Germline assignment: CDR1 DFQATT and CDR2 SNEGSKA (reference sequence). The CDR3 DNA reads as TGCAGTGCTGCTCAAAGGGGGCGGGCTTTCTTT. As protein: CSAAQRGRAFF.

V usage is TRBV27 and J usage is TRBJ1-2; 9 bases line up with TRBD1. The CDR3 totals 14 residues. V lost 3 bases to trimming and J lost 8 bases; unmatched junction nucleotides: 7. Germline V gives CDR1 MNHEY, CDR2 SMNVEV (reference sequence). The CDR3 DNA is TGTGCCAGCAGTTTTATGACAGGGGGTCGGGGCTACACCTTC. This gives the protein CASSFMTGGRGYTF.

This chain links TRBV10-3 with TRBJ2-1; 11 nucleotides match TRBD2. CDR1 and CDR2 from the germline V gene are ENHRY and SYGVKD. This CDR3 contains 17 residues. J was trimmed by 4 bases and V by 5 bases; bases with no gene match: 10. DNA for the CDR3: TGTGCCATCAGTAGTCCACTGGGACTAGCGGATTACAATGAGCAGTTCTTC. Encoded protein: CAISSPLGLADYNEQFF.

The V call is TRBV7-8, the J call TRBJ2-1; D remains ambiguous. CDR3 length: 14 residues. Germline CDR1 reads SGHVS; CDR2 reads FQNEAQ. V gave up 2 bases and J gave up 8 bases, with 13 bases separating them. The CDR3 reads CASSLPPHIYEQFF. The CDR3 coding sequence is TGTGCCAGCAGCTTACCCCCTCATATTTATGAGCAGTTCTTC. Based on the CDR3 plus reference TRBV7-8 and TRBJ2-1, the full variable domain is GAGVSQSPRYKVAKRGQDVALRCDPISGHVSLFWYQQALGQGPEFLTYFQNEAQLDKSGLPSDRFFAERPEGSVSTLKIQRTQQEDSAVYLCASSLPPHIYEQFFGPGTRLTVL.

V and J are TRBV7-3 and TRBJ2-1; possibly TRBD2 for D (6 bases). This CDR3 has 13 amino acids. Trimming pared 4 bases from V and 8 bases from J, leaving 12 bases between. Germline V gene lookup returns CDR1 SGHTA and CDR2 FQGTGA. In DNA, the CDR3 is TGTGCCAGCAGCTACCCGGGAGTGCATGAGCAGTTCTTC. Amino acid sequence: CASSYPGVHEQFF.

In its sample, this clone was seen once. The CDR3 nucleotides are TGTGCCACCAGCGTAGACAGGGGGCGCCCCTCTGGGGCCAACGTCCTGACTTTC. Translating it yields CATSVDRGRPSGANVLTF. The chain is built from TRBV15 and TRBJ2-6; 10 bases are a match to TRBD1. CDR1 LNHNV and CDR2 YYDKDF come from the germline V gene (reference sequence). The CDR3 is 18 amino acids. The trim removed 5 bases at V and 0 bases at J, leaving 7 bases unmatched. Combining the CDR3 with reference TRBV15 and TRBJ2-6 gives the whole variable domain DAMVIQNPRYQVTQFGKPVTLSCSQTLNHNVMYWYQQKSSQAPKLLFHYYDKDFNNEADTPDNFQSRRPNTSFCFLDIRSPGLGDTAMYLCATSVDRGRPSGANVLTFGAGSRLTVL.

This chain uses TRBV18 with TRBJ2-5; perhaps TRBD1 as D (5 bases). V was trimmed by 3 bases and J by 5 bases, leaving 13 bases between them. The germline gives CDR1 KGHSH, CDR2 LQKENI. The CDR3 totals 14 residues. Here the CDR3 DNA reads TGTGCCAGCTCACCCAGGGCCTTCCGGGAGACCCAGTACTTC. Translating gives CASSPRAFRETQYF.

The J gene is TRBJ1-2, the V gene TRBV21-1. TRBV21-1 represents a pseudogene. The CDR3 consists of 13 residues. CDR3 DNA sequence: TGTGCCAGCAGCAACTCAAGGGTAAGTGGCTACACCTTC. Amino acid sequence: CASSNSRVSGYTF.

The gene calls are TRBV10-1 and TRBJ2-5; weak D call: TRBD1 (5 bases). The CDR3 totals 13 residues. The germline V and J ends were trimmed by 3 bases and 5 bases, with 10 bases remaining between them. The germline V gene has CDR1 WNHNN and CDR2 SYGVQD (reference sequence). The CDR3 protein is CASSDQGCETQYF. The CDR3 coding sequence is TGCGCCAGCAGTGACCAGGGCTGCGAGACCCAGTACTTC.

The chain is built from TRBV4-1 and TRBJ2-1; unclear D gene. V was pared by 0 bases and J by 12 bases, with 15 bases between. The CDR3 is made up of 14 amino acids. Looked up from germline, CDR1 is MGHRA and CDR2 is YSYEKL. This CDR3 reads CASSQEKSNPGQFF. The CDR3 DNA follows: TGCGCCAGCAGCCAAGAGAAAAGCAACCCCGGGCAGTTCTTC.

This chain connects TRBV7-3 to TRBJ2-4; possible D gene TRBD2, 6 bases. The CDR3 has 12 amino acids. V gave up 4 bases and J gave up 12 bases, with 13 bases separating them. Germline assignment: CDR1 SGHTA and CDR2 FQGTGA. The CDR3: CASSSRDSHQYF. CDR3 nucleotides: TGTGCCAGCAGCTCCCGGGACTCACATCAGTACTTC.

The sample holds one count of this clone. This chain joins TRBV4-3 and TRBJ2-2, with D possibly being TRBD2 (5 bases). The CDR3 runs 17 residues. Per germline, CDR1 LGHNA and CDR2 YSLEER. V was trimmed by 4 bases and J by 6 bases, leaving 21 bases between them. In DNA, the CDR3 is TGCGCCAGCAGCCTTCTCCTGCTCACGAGCGGACCCGGGGAGCTGTTTTTT. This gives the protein CASSLLLLTSGPGELFF.

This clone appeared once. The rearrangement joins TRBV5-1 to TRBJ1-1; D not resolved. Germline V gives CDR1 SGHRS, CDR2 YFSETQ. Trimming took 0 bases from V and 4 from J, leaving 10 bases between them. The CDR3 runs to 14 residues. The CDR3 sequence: CASSLESPGTEAFF. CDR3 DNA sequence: TGCGCCAGCAGCTTGGAGTCCCCGGGCACTGAAGCTTTCTTT.

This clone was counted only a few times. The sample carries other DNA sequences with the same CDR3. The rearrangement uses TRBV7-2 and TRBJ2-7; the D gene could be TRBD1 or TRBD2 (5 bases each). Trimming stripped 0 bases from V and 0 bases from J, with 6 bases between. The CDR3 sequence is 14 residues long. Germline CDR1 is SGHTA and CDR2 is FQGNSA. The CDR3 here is CASSLAGTSYEQYF. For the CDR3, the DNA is TGTGCCAGCAGCTTAGCCGGGACCTCCTACGAGCAGTACTTC.

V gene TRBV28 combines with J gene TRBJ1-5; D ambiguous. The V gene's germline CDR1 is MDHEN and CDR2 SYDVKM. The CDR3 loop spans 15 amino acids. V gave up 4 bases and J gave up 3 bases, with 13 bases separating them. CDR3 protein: CASSSPASANQPQHF. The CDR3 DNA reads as TGTGCCAGCAGTTCTCCCGCCAGCGCCAATCAGCCCCAGCATTTT.

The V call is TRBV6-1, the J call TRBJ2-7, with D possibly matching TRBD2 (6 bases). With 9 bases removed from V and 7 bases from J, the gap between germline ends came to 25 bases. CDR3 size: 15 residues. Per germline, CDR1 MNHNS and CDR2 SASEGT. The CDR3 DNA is TGTGCCAGTGGAGTTAGCGGCGCCCGGGGTCGGGAGCAGTACTTC. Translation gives CASGVSGARGREQYF.